This T cell receptor beta chain is drawn from a study of graft-versus-host responses after intestinal transplantation. Study-wide points: With peak circulating GvH clone levels came an association with early post-transplant HvG declines. Recipient-marrow GvH clones were detected, some having first appeared in ileum or blood. Allograft graft-versus-host to host-versus-graft clonal ratios ran high in patients with graft-donor T cell macrochimerism.

Here immunoSEQ multiplex PCR was the method, and the copy in TCRdb shows in-frame clones only, minus some. Here the sample spans about 39,000 clones, over 90% being singletons. The CDR3 is 15 residues long. Germline CDR1 is LGHNA and CDR2 is YSLEER. V was clipped by 4 bases and J by 8 bases; unmatched bases: 6. This clone was detected only once. Its antigen remains unknown. The TCR comes from a human donor who was the organ donor for an intestinal transplant. Sequenced material: unstimulated CD8+ T cells sorted from spleen or lymph node cells, taken before transplant. The chain joins TRBV4-3 to TRBJ2-1, with TRBD1 matching 12 bases. The CDR3 region has the DNA TGCGCCAGCAGCCGAGGGACAGGGGGCCTGGATGAGCAGTTCTTC. Its translation is CASSRGTGGLDEQFF.